Listed here is a single TCR beta chain. Antigen specificity is unknown. This specimen belongs to a study of T cells expressing NK-cell markers. Findings of the study overall: Clones of NKG2C+ T cells that had expanded were of unclear HCMV specificity.

Germline CDR1 and CDR2: SGHDN and FVKESK. CDR3 length: 19 residues. TCR beta libraries carry UMIs added by 5'RACE template switching. TCRdb reanalyzed the 5' RACE reads, giving one entry per CDR3 protein sequence and no DNA. The sample table sets out 500,000 to 700,000 distinct CDR3 sequences. The source is a man aged 18 to 30 in good health. The sample was blood T cells: a sorted CD56 or NKG2C T cell subset, CD4+ or CD8+ T cells, or bulk PBMC T cells (not recorded which). This chain links TRBV14 with TRBJ2-1; the D call from TCRdb, TRBD2, cannot be confirmed without DNA. The CDR3 region is CASSQDEAAIPSSYNEQFF.